This T cell receptor (beta chain) is drawn from a study of tumor T cells in aggressive B-cell lymphoma. Clones were read by immunoSEQ multiplex PCR, and TCRdb kept only the in-frame ones, dropping some. The sample lists about 4,900 clones, about 88% occurring once. This CDR3 is 15 amino acids long. Germline lookup yields CDR1 SGHNT and CDR2 YYREEE (reference sequence). Trimming stripped 2 bases from V and 3 bases from J, with 11 bases between. Sequencing was performed on tumor tissue. The chain couples TRBV5-4 to TRBJ2-2; D unresolved. This TCR derives from an adult with diffuse large B cell lymphoma. CDR3 coding DNA: TGTGCCAGCAGCTTAGACCTAGTTGACACCGGGGAGCTGTTTTTT. This sequence encodes CASSLDLVDTGELFF.